The 2 T cell receptor beta chains presented below share a single source sample, sequenced in a study of blood T cells in healthy people across ages. A second PCR of 7 to 11 cycles used a sample-barcoded 5' primer and a J-beta primer mix. One entry per CDR3 protein results from TCRdb running MiXCR on the 5' RACE reads. There are some 780,000 distinct CDR3 sequences in the sample; approximately 60% occur only once, and about a quarter lies in the top ten. The source material was blood. These receptors were collected from a man between 40 and 49 years old in good health.

This clonotype was counted a few times. The chain has TRBV27 and TRBJ2-4; 7 positions match TRBD1. V dropped 6 bases and J dropped 8; count of bases not matched to a gene: 7. The CDR3 loop spans 13 amino acids. Germline V lookup: CDR1 MNHEY, CDR2 SMNVEV (reference sequence). CDR3 sequence reads: CASRTQGQDIQYF. The CDR3 DNA is TGTGCCAGCAGAACACAGGGGCAGGACATTCAGTACTTC.

This rearrangement joins TRBV20-1 to TRBJ2-3, with D perhaps matching TRBD2 (6 bases). Trimming took off 7 bases at V and 5 bases at J, with 22 bases between the two ends. CDR3 size: 15 residues. Germline V gene data show CDR1 as DFQATT and CDR2 as SNEGSKA (reference sequence). The CDR3, as DNA: TGCAGTGGGGGGTGGCCGGGGAGGCCAATAGATACGCAGTATTTT. Its translation is CSGGWPGRPIDTQYF.